Sequencing of this TCR beta chain was carried out in a study of blood T cell repertoires in COVID-19. In the study overall: Collection of acute and convalescent COVID-19 samples took place in the United States, Italy and Spain.

Methods used by the authors: Estimated nucleated cell counts came from reference gene primer amplification. TCRdb's table, derived via immunoSEQ multiplex PCR, lists solely in-frame clones and lacks some. That table supplies the V and J calls and clone size; D and trimming were determined from the DNA. The repertoire has about 280,000 clones, approximately 88% of them found once; the top ten carry around 2%. There are 15 residues in the CDR3. Trimming left V 0 bases short and J 5 bases short, with 13 bases between. The germline V gene has CDR1 MNHEY and CDR2 SVGAGI. The source is a man aged 50-59 years with acute or convalescent COVID-19. The V gene is TRBV6-5, the J gene TRBJ1-1; D ambiguous. The specimen was peripheral blood. The CDR3 DNA follows: TGTGCCAGCAGTTACTCGTACTCCCTCGGGACTGAAGCTTTCTTT. Translation gives CASSYSYSLGTEAFF.